This TCR beta chain was observed in a study of T cells in Graves' hyperthyroidism and ophthalmopathy. The germline V gene has CDR1 MNHNS and CDR2 SASEGT. The CDR3 consists of 13 residues. The trim removed 10 bases at V and 5 bases at J, leaving 5 bases unmatched. There are a few counts of this clonotype. It was RNA transcripts that yielded the amplified TCR beta CDR3 regions. TCR CDR3 underwent first-round RT-PCR with the HTBI primer set. In TCRdb, the multiplex PCR reads were re-called with MiXCR into one record per CDR3 protein. The repertoire holds about 270,000 distinct CDR3 sequences, with roughly 22% as singletons.

Sequencing input: blood. The rearrangement uses TRBV6-1 and TRBJ1-5, with 10 bases that match TRBD1. This receptor was obtained from a man aged 25 to 40 with Graves' ophthalmopathy. The CDR3 region has the DNA TGTGCCATTACAGGACAGGGGGATCAGCCCCAGCATTTT. Amino acids: CAITGQGDQPQHF.